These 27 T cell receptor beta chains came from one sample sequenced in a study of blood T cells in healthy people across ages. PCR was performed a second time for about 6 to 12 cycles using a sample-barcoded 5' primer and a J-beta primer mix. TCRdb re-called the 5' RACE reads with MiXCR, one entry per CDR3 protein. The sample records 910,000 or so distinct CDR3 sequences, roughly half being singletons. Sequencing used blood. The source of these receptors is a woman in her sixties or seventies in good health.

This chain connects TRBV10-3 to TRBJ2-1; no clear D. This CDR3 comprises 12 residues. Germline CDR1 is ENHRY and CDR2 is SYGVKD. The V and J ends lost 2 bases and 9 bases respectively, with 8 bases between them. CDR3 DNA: TGTGCCATCAGTGAGCCTTCGCGTGAGCAGTTCTTC. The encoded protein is CAISEPSREQFF.

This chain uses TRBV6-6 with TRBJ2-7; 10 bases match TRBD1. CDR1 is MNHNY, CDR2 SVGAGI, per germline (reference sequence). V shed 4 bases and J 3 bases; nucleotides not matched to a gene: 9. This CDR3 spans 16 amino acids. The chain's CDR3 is CASSSRDRGQNYEQYF. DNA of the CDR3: TGTGCCAGCAGTTCTAGGGACAGGGGCCAAAACTACGAGCAGTACTTC.

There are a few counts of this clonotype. CDR3 amino acids: CASSTRLAGSGTQYF. CDR3 DNA: TGTGCCAGCAGTACCCGACTAGCGGGGTCAGGTACGCAGTATTTT. The chain employs TRBV12-3 or TRBV12-4 and TRBJ2-3, with 11 nucleotides matching TRBD2. J was trimmed by 8 bases and V by 5 bases; bases with no gene match: 9. The CDR3 is 15 amino acids.

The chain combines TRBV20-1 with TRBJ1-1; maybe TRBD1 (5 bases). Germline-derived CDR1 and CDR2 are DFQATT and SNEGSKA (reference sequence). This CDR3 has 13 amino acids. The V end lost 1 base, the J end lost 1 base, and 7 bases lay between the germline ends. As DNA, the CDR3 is TGCAGTGCTAGAGTGGGACGGAACACTGAAGCTTTCTTT. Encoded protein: CSARVGRNTEAFF.

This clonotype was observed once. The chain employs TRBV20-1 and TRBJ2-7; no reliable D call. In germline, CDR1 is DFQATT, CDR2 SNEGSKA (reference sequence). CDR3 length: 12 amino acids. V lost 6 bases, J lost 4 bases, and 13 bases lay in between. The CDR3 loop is CSATVALYEQYF. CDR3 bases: TGCAGTGCCACAGTAGCCTTATACGAGCAGTACTTC.

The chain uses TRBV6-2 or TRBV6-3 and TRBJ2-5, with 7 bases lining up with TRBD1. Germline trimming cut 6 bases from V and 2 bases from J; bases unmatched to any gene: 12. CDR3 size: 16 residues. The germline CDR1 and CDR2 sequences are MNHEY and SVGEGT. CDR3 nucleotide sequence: TGTGCCAGCAGAACCAGAATCGGGACAGTACAAGAGACCCAGTACTTC. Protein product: CASRTRIGTVQETQYF.

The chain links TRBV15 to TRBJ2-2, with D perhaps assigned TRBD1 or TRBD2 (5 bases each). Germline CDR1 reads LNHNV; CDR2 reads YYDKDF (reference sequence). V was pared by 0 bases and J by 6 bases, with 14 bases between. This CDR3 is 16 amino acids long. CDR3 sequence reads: CATSRDRDPGAGELFF. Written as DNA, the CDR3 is TGTGCCACCAGCAGAGATAGGGACCCTGGGGCCGGGGAGCTGTTTTTT.

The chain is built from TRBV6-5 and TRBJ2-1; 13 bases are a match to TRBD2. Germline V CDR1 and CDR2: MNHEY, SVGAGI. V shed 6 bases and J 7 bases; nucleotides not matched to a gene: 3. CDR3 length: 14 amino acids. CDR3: CASRTGLAGNEQFF. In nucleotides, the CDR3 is TGTGCCAGCAGGACGGGACTAGCGGGAAATGAGCAGTTCTTC.

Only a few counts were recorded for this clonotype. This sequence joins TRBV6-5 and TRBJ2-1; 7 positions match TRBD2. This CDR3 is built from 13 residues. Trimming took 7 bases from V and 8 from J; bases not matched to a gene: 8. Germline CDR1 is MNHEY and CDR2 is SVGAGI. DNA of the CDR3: TGTGCCAGCAAAAGAGCGGGGAGGGATGAGCAGTTCTTC. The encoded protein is CASKRAGRDEQFF.

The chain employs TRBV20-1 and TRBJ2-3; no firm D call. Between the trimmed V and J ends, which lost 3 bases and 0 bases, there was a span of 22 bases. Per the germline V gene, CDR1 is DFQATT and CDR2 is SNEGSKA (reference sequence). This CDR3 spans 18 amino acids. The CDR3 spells CSARPLGRVDPSTDTQYF. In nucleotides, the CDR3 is TGCAGTGCTAGGCCGCTGGGAAGGGTGGATCCTAGCACAGATACGCAGTATTTT.

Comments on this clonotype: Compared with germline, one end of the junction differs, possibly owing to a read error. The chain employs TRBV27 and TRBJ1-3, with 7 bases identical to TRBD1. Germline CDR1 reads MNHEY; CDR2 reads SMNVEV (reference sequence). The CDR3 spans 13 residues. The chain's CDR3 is CASRPGGGSTIYF. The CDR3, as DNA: TGTGCCAGCAGGCCAGGGGGTGGAAGCACCATATATTTT.

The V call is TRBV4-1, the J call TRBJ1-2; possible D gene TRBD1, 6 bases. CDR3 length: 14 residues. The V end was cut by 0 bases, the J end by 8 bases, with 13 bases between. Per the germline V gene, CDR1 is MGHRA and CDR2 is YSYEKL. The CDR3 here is CASSQDRRGGGYTF. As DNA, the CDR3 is TGCGCCAGCAGCCAAGATCGGAGGGGGGGGGGCTACACCTTC.

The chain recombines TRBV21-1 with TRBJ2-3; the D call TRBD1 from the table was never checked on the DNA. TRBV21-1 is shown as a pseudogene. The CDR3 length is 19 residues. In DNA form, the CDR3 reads TGTGCCAGCAGCAAGGGAGGACAGGGGGCTTCTACTCCCACAGATACGCAGTATTTT. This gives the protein CASSKGGQGASTPTDTQYF.

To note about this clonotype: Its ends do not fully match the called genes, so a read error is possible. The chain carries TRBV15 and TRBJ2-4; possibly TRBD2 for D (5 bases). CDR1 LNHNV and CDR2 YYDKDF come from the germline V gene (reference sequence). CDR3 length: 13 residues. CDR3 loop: CATSRDAQRILYF. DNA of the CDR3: TGTGCCACCAGCAGAGATGCCCAGCGGATTCTGTACTTC. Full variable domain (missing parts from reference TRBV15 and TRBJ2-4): DAMVIQNPRYQVTQFGKPVTLSCSQTLNHNVMYWYQQKSSQAPKLLFHYYDKDFNNEADTPDNFQSRRPNTSFCFLDIRSPGLGDTAMYLCATSRDAQRILYFGAGTRLSVL.

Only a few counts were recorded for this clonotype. In DNA, the CDR3 is TGTGCCAGCAGAAAGCTAGCGGGAGGGTTAAATGAGCAGTTCTTC. Its protein is CASRKLAGGLNEQFF. This chain links TRBV7-2 with TRBJ2-1; 12 bases are shared with TRBD2. J gave up 7 bases and V 6 bases, and 7 bases lay outside the gene matches. Germline V CDR1 and CDR2: SGHTA, FQGNSA. This CDR3 spans 15 amino acids. The variable domain in full, completed from reference TRBV7-2 and TRBJ2-1, reads GAGVSQSPSNKVTEKGKDVELRCDPISGHTALYWYRQSLGQGLEFLIYFQGNSAPDKSGLPSDRFSAERTGGSVSTLTIQRTQQEDSAVYLCASRKLAGGLNEQFFGPGTRLTVL.

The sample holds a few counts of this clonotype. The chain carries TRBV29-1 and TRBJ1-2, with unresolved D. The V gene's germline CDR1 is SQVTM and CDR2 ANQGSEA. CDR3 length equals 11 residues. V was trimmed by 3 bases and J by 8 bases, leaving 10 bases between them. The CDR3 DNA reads TGCAGCGTTGAGGGGATTGGAGGCTACACCTTC. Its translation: CSVEGIGGYTF. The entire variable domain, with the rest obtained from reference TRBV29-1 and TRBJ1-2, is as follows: SAVISQKPSRDICQRGTSLTIQCQVDSQVTMMFWYRQQPGQSLTLIATANQGSEATYESGFVIDKFPISRPNLTFSTLTVSNMSPEDSSIYLCSVEGIGGYTFGSGTRLTVV.

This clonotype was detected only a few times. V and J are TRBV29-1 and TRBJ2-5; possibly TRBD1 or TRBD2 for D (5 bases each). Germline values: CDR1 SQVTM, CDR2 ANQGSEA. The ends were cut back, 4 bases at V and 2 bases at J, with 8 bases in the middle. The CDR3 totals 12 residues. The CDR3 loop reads CSVVWGQETQYF. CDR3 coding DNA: TGCAGCGTTGTTTGGGGGCAAGAGACCCAGTACTTC.

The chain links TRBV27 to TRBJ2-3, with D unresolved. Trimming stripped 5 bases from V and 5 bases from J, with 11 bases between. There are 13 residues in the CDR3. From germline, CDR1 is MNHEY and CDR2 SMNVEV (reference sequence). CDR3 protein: CASSTRNKDTQYF. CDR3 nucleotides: TGTGCCAGCAGTACTCGTAATAAAGATACGCAGTATTTT.

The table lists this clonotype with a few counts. The CDR3 DNA is TGTGCCAGCACACGACTAGCGGGATCATCAGAGACCCAGTACTTC. It yields the protein CASTRLAGSSETQYF. J is TRBJ2-5 and V is TRBV6-5, with 11 positions matching TRBD2. The germline V gene encodes CDR1 MNHEY and CDR2 SVGAGI. CDR3 length: 15 residues. Trimming cost V 7 bases and J 4 bases; bases outside gene matches: 8.

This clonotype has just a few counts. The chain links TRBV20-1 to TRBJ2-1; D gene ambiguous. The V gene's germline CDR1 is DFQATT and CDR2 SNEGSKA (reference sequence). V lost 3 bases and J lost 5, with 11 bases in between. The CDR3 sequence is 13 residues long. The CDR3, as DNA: TGCAGTGCTAGTTCTAGATACAACAATGAGCAGTTCTTC. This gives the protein CSASSRYNNEQFF.

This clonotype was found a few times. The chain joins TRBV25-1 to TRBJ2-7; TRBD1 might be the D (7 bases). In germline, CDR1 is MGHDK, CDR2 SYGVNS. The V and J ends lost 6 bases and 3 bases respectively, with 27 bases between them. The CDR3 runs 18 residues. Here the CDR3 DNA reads TGTGCCAGCAGCAAGCGGTGGGACAGCGGGCCCGTCAACTACGAGCAGTACTTC. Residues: CASSKRWDSGPVNYEQYF.

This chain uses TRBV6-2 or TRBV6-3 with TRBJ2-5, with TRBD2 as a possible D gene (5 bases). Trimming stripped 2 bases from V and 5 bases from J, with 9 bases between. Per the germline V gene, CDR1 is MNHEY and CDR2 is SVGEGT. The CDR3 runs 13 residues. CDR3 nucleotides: TGTGCCAGCAGTTACGGGAGTTGGGAGACCCAGTACTTC. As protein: CASSYGSWETQYF.

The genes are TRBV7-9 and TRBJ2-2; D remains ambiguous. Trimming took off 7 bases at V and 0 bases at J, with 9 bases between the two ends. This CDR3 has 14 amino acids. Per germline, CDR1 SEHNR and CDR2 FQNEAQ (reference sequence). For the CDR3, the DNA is TGTGCCAGCACAAGCGCTACGAACACCGGGGAGCTGTTTTTT. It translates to CASTSATNTGELFF.

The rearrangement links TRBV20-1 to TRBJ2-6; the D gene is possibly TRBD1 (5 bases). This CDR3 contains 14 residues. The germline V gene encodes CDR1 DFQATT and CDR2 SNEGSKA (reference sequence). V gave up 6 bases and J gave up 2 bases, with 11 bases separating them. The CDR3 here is CSAGRAAGANVLTF. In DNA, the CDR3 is TGCAGTGCCGGCAGGGCGGCTGGGGCCAACGTCCTGACTTTC.

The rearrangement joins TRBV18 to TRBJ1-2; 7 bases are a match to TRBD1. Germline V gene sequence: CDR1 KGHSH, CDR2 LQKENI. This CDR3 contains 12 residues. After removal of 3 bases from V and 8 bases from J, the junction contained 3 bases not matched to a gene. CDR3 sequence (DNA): TGTGCCAGCTCACCGAGGGGGCCAGGCTACACCTTC. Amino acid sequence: CASSPRGPGYTF.

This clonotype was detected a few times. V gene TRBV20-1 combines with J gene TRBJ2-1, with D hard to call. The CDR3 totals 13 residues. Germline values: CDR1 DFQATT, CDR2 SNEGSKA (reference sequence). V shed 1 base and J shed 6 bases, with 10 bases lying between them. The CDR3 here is CSARGPRSNEQFF. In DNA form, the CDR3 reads TGCAGTGCTAGAGGCCCAAGATCCAATGAGCAGTTCTTC.

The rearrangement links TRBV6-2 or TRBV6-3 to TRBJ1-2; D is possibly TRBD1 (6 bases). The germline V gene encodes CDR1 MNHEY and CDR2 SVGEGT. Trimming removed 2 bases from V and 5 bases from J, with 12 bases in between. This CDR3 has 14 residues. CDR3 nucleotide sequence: TGTGCCAGCAGTTACAGTGGGGGGCCTTATGGCTACACCTTC. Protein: CASSYSGGPYGYTF.